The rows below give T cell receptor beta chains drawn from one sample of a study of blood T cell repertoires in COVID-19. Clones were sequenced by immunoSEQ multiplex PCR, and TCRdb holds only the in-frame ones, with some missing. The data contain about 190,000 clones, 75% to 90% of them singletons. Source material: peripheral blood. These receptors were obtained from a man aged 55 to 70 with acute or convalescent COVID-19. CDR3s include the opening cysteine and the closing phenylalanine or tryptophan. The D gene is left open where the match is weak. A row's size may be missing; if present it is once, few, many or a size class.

TGTGCCAGCAGAACCGGGACAGCCCTCGTTCAGGCTTTCTTT CASRTGTALVQAFF . TRBV6-5 TRBD1 TRBJ1-1
TGTGCCAGCAGTTCGAACCCCAGGGGGCGACCTTATGGCTACACCTTC CASSSNPRGRPYGYTF . TRBV27 TRBD1 TRBJ1-2
TGCGCCAGCAGCATACGGACTAGCTCCTACAATGAGCAGTTCTTC CASSIRTSSYNEQFF . TRBV5-1 TRBD2 TRBJ2-1
TGTGCCAGCAGGTTCACTAGGGGGAGCTCCTACAATGAGCAGTTCTTC CASRFTRGSSYNEQFF . TRBV6-8 . TRBJ2-1
TGTGCCTGGAGTGTCCCCCCACTCGGTTCACCCCTCCACTTT CAWSVPPLGSPLHF . TRBV30 . TRBJ1-6
TGTGCCACCAGCGGGACAGGGGCCGGGGAGCTGTTTTTT CATSGTGAGELFF . TRBV24-1 TRBD1 TRBJ2-2
TGTGCCAGTAGTATAGACAGGCCCCGACGACGGGGGGCACATACAGATACGCAGTATTTT CASSIDRPRRRGAHTDTQYF . TRBV19 . TRBJ2-3
TGTGCCAGTCACGGACAGAGAAACACAGATACGCAGTATTTT CASHGQRNTDTQYF . TRBV19 . TRBJ2-3
TGTGCCAGCTACTCGACAGGGAATAGGTTCGGCACTGAAGCTTTCTTT CASYSTGNRFGTEAFF . TRBV19 TRBD1 TRBJ1-1
TGTGCCAGCAGTTTTATATCGGGGACAGGGCCCTACGAGCAGTACTTC CASSFISGTGPYEQYF . TRBV27 TRBD1 TRBJ2-7
TGTGCCAGCAGCTTCAGACTAGCGGGAGGTTGGAATGAGCAGTTCTTC CASSFRLAGGWNEQFF . TRBV7-9 TRBD2 TRBJ2-1
TGTGCCAGTAGTCAGAGACAGGGGGGGTCCTACAATGAGCAGTTCTTC CASSQRQGGSYNEQFF . TRBV19 TRBD1 TRBJ2-1
TGTGCCAGCAGGCCCCTACGGACAGGGGATTCCTACGAGCAGTACTTC CASRPLRTGDSYEQYF few TRBV11-2 TRBD1 TRBJ2-7
TGTGCCAGCAGCCCGGGACAGGGGGGGGAAGAGCAGTACTTC CASSPGQGGEEQYF . TRBV3-1/TRBV3-2 TRBD1 TRBJ2-7
TGTGCCAGCAATACATACCAAGAGACCCAGTACTTC CASNTYQETQYF . TRBV6-5 . TRBJ2-5
TGTGCCAGCAGTTACCGTTACCGGGACAGGCTTCAGGGCTACACCTTC CASSYRYRDRLQGYTF . TRBV6-5 TRBD1 TRBJ1-2
TGTGCCAGCAGTTATAGCGGGGGGTGGAATGAGCAGTTCTTC CASSYSGGWNEQFF . TRBV6-5 TRBD2 TRBJ2-1
TGTGCCACCAGTGACCCCCGCTGGGGAGACGATACGCAGTATTTT CATSDPRWGDDTQYF once TRBV24-1 . TRBJ2-3
TGTGCCAGCAGTTTCACTAGCGGAGCTAGCACAGATACGCAGTATTTT CASSFTSGASTDTQYF . TRBV6-5 TRBD2 TRBJ2-3
TGCAGCGTAGCTAAGACAGGGGAGTATGGCTACACCTTC CSVAKTGEYGYTF . TRBV29-1 TRBD1 TRBJ1-2
TGCGCCAGCAGCCCGATGGGACAGAACACTGAAGCTTTCTTT CASSPMGQNTEAFF few TRBV5-1 . TRBJ1-1
TGTGCCAGTAGCCCTGGGGACAGGGCGCGGGTCTACACCTTC CASSPGDRARVYTF . TRBV19 TRBD1 TRBJ1-2
TGTGCCTGGAGTGCTCCGGGACAAATCAATCAGCCCCAGCATTTT CAWSAPGQINQPQHF . TRBV30 . TRBJ1-5
TGTGCCAGCAGCTTAGGAGTCGGGGGCCAAGAGACCCAGTACTTC CASSLGVGGQETQYF . TRBV7-9 . TRBJ2-5
TGCGCCAGCAGCCACAGACTAGCGGGGGGGCAGAACGGGGAGCTGTTTTTT CASSHRLAGGQNGELFF . TRBV4-1 TRBD2 TRBJ2-2
TGTGCCAGCACTAACAGGGTGGGGGATACGCAGTATTTT CASTNRVGDTQYF few TRBV6-5 . TRBJ2-3
TGCAGTGCTAGTGCCAGGGCCGTGGGGAATCAGCCCCAGCATTTT CSASARAVGNQPQHF . TRBV20-1 . TRBJ1-5
TGTGCCAGCAGCGTTCTAGACCTTTCGGCCGGGGAGCTGTTTTTT CASSVLDLSAGELFF few TRBV9 . TRBJ2-2
TGTGCCAGCAGCCAGTCACGGAGGGTAGCCAAAAACATTCAGTACTTC CASSQSRRVAKNIQYF . TRBV3-1/TRBV3-2 . TRBJ2-4
TGTGCCAGCAGCCCCTCGACTAGCGGGGGTGATACGCAGTATTTT CASSPSTSGGDTQYF . TRBV7-2 TRBD2 TRBJ2-3
TGCGCCAGCAGCCCGGGACTAGCGAATGAGCAGTTCTTC CASSPGLANEQFF . TRBV5-1 TRBD2 TRBJ2-1
TGTGCCAGCAGTTGGACAGCCCCCAATAATTCACCCCTCCACTTT CASSWTAPNNSPLHF . TRBV6-5 . TRBJ1-6
TGCGCCAGCAGCTTAACTAGCGGGCGTTACGAGCAGTACTTC CASSLTSGRYEQYF . TRBV5-1 TRBD2 TRBJ2-7
TGTGCCAGCAGCCCCGTTCGTGGGCGCCGGGAGACCCAGTACTTC CASSPVRGRRETQYF . TRBV11-2 . TRBJ2-5
TGTGCCAGCAGTTACTCGAACAGACCTAGCACAGATACGCAGTATTTT CASSYSNRPSTDTQYF . TRBV6-5 . TRBJ2-3
TGTGCCAGTAGGCACAGGGAATATGGCTACACCTTC CASRHREYGYTF . TRBV19 . TRBJ1-2
TGTGCCAGCAGTCCTGACTACGGGAGGGGGACCGATGGGCAGTTCTTC CASSPDYGRGTDGQFF few TRBV7-3 TRBD2 TRBJ2-1
TGTGCCAGCAGCCAGACTACGGGACAGCCGAACACTGAAGCTTTCTTT CASSQTTGQPNTEAFF . TRBV14 TRBD1 TRBJ1-1
TGTGCCAGCAGTGAGGGGTGGGGCCGGAACTATGGCTACACCTTC CASSEGWGRNYGYTF many TRBV2 . TRBJ1-2
TGTGCCAGCAGCCCCCACGACTACGACGAGCAGTACTTC CASSPHDYDEQYF . TRBV9 . TRBJ2-7
TGTGCCAGCAGCTTTTCTAGCGCCACAGATACGCAGTATTTT CASSFSSATDTQYF few TRBV7-3 . TRBJ2-3
TGTGCCAGCCAAGGACAGGGGAAGCCCGGGGAGCTGTTTTTT CASQGQGKPGELFF . TRBV27 TRBD1 TRBJ2-2
TGCGCCAGCAGCCCGAAAACCGCAGTTAATGAAAAACTGTTTTTT CASSPKTAVNEKLFF . TRBV5-1 . TRBJ1-4
TGTGCCAGTAGCTGGGGACTTGGGGAAAAACTGTTTTTT CASSWGLGEKLFF . TRBV19 . TRBJ1-4
TGTGCCAGCTCACCACTTTTCCGCGGTGCTGCTATACCATCAACCCAAGAGACCCAGTACTTC CASSPLFRGAAIPSTQETQYF . TRBV18 . TRBJ2-5
TGCGCCAGCAGCTTGTATGGCGGGATGGGCCCCCAGAGCTCCTACAATGAGCAGTTCTTC CASSLYGGMGPQSSYNEQFF . TRBV5-1 . TRBJ2-1
TGCGCCAGCAGCACCAGACAGGGGAGGTTCACTGAAGCTTTCTTT CASSTRQGRFTEAFF . TRBV5-1 TRBD1 TRBJ1-1
TGTGCCAGCAGCTTAACGGGCGGGAGATGGGCCGGGGAGCTGTTTTTT CASSLTGGRWAGELFF . TRBV7-3 TRBD2 TRBJ2-2
TGTGCCAGCAGTCCTAGCGGGAACGAGCAGTACTTC CASSPSGNEQYF once TRBV6-5 TRBD2 TRBJ2-7
TGTGCCAGCAGCCTCAGGGACAGGGCGGACGGCTACACCTTC CASSLRDRADGYTF . TRBV7-3 TRBD1 TRBJ1-2
. CASILGTGSNYGYTF . TRBV2 . TRBJ1-2
TGTGCCAGCAGCCAAGGGGGGGGACAGGGGAGCAATCAGCCCCAGCATTTT CASSQGGGQGSNQPQHF . TRBV3-1/TRBV3-2 TRBD1 TRBJ1-5